Below, 19 T cell receptor beta chains from the same sample are listed, as sequenced in a study of identical twins. TCRdb called the 5' RACE reads again in MiXCR, with one record for every CDR3 protein. The repertoire holds 690,000 or so distinct CDR3 sequences, with around 8.6% as singletons. The sample was also linked to a second study, of yellow fever vaccine responses in identical twins.

The sequenced sample was PBMCs. The receptors here all came from a woman in her late teens or twenties in good health.

The table lists this clonotype with a few counts. The genes are TRBV12-3 or TRBV12-4 and TRBJ2-7; 9 bases are a match to TRBD2. Losses at the gene ends were 5 bases for V and 2 bases for J; bases not matched to a gene: 7. The CDR3 sequence is 15 residues long. The CDR3 loop reads CASSPQTSGTYEQYF. The CDR3 bases are TGTGCCAGCAGTCCCCAGACTAGCGGCACCTACGAGCAGTACTTC.

V is TRBV20-1 and J is TRBJ1-5, with TRBD1 matching 7 bases. CDR1 is DFQATT, CDR2 SNEGSKA, per germline (reference sequence). Trimming at V came to 0 bases and at J to 5 bases, leaving 10 bases not matched to a gene. The CDR3 contains 16 residues. The CDR3 sequence: CSARDPARGQDQPQHF. Here the CDR3 DNA reads TGCAGTGCTAGAGATCCGGCGAGGGGGCAAGATCAGCCCCAGCATTTT.

This clonotype has a handful of counts. The chain is built from TRBV7-8 and TRBJ2-7, with 9 bases matching TRBD2. Germline V gives CDR1 SGHVS, CDR2 FQNEAQ. V was pared by 5 bases and J by 6 bases, with 11 bases of the junction left unmatched. This CDR3 is 15 amino acids long. The CDR3, as DNA: TGTGCCAGCAGCCCCTCGGGTAGCGGGAGCGGCGAGCAGTACTTC. Amino acid sequence: CASSPSGSGSGEQYF.

The rearrangement joins TRBV18 to TRBJ1-5, with D hard to call. Trimming cost V 3 bases and J 3 bases, with 12 bases left between them. This CDR3 contains 15 residues. Germline CDR1 reads KGHSH; CDR2 reads LQKENI. The CDR3 DNA follows: TGTGCCAGCTCACCTTCAGCTGGGATCAATCAGCCCCAGCATTTT. Its protein product is CASSPSAGINQPQHF. The whole variable domain, filled in from reference TRBV18 and TRBJ1-5, reads NAGVMQNPRHLVRRRGQEARLRCSPMKGHSHVYWYRQLPEEGLKFMVYLQKENIIDESGMPKERFSAEFPKEGPSILRIQQVVRGDSAAYFCASSPSAGINQPQHFGDGTRLSIL.

The rearrangement uses TRBV10-3 and TRBJ2-7, with unresolved D. CDR3 size: 12 residues. V gave up 3 bases and J gave up 3 bases, with 6 bases separating them. Germline V gives CDR1 ENHRY, CDR2 SYGVKD. The CDR3 region has the DNA TGTGCCATCAGTGACACAAACTACGAGCAGTACTTC. The encoded protein is CAISDTNYEQYF.

The gene calls are TRBV27 and TRBJ2-7, with unresolved D. Trimming stripped 6 bases from V and 1 base from J, with 13 bases between. Germline V gene sequence: CDR1 MNHEY, CDR2 SMNVEV (reference sequence). This CDR3 comprises 14 residues. As DNA, the CDR3 is TGTGCCAGCAGAATAATACTTCAGTCCTACGAGCAGTACTTC. Translation: CASRIILQSYEQYF.

The V gene is TRBV12-3 or TRBV12-4, the J gene TRBJ2-1, with 8 bases identical to TRBD2. CDR3 length equals 15 residues. V lost 3 bases and J lost 5; bases outside the gene matches: 6. The CDR3 DNA sequence: TGTGCCAGCAGTTTTGAGGCGGGGGGCGACAATGAGCAGTTCTTC. Translating gives CASSFEAGGDNEQFF.

The chain has TRBV4-3 and TRBJ2-3; D unclear. Germline V gene sequence: CDR1 LGHNA, CDR2 YSLEER. This CDR3 has 14 amino acids. The V gene lost 1 base and the J gene lost 0 bases, with 5 bases spanning the gap. CDR3 region: CASSQGWSTDTQYF. CDR3 bases: TGCGCCAGCAGCCAAGGGTGGAGCACAGATACGCAGTATTTT.

At least ten counts were recorded for this clonotype. V usage is TRBV5-1 and J usage is TRBJ1-1, with D possibly matching TRBD1 (6 bases). This CDR3 region has 15 residues. CDR1 and CDR2 from the germline V gene are SGHRS and YFSETQ. Trimming removed 4 bases at V and 7 bases at J, with 20 bases between. The CDR3 sequence: CASSQEKLGGGEAFF. CDR3 nucleotides: TGCGCCAGCAGCCAAGAAAAACTCGGGGGCGGTGAAGCTTTCTTT.

This clonotype showed up just a few times. The junction departs from the called germline gene at one end, perhaps through a read error. V and J are TRBV5-1 and TRBJ2-2, with TRBD2 identical over 12 bases. Germline V lookup: CDR1 SGHRS, CDR2 YFSETQ. The CDR3 sequence is 17 residues long. CDR3 protein: CASSLITSGGNSGELFF. CDR3 sequence (DNA): TGCGCCAGCAGCTTGATTACTAGCGGGGGGAACTCCGGGGAGCTGTTTTTT.

This clonotype has just a few counts. The genes are TRBV5-1 and TRBJ2-5; tentatively, D is TRBD1 (5 bases). Trimming cost V 4 bases and J 2 bases, with 12 bases left between them. Germline values: CDR1 SGHRS, CDR2 YFSETQ. The CDR3 runs to 14 residues. The CDR3 loop is CASSLTTEQETQYF. The CDR3 nucleotides read TGCGCCAGCAGCCTTACGACAGAACAAGAGACCCAGTACTTC.

This clonotype has just a few counts. This chain joins TRBV12-3 or TRBV12-4 and TRBJ2-3, with 13 nucleotides matching TRBD2. V lost 4 bases and J lost 0; bases outside the gene matches: 13. The CDR3 contains 20 residues. The CDR3 DNA sequence: TGTGCCAGCAGTTCCACATCCGGGACTAGCGGGAATTCTAGCACAGATACGCAGTATTTT. Amino acids: CASSSTSGTSGNSSTDTQYF.

This clonotype was recorded at least ten times. The V gene is TRBV6-2 or TRBV6-3, the J gene TRBJ2-1; a weak D match, TRBD2 (6 bases). This CDR3 spans 15 amino acids. Deletions cut 6 bases from V and 1 base from J, with 13 bases between. The V gene's germline CDR1 is MNHEY and CDR2 SVGEGT. DNA for the CDR3: TGTGCCAGCAGGCGGATAGCGGAATCCTACAATGAGCAGTTCTTC. This sequence encodes CASRRIAESYNEQFF.

This clonotype showed up many times. The V call is TRBV20-1, the J call TRBJ2-5, with 10 bases aligning to TRBD2. CDR3 length: 16 amino acids. The V gene end was trimmed by 6 bases and the J gene end by 5 bases; junction bases not matched to a gene: 15. Per germline, CDR1 DFQATT and CDR2 SNEGSKA (reference sequence). The CDR3 DNA sequence: TGCAGTGCCCCCAGGACTAGCGGACCCCTGGGGGAGACCCAGTACTTC. This codes for CSAPRTSGPLGETQYF.

Many counts were recorded for this clonotype. In DNA, the CDR3 is TGTGCCAGCAGTGTCAGGGGAGACACTGAAGCTTTCTTT. This codes for CASSVRGDTEAFF. J is TRBJ1-1 and V is TRBV12-3 or TRBV12-4; D is perhaps TRBD1 (6 bases). Deletions cut 5 bases from V and 3 bases from J, with 10 bases between. The CDR3 contains 13 residues.

This clonotype was found many times. The genes are TRBV4-3 and TRBJ2-1, with 8 bases matching TRBD2. Germline V CDR1 and CDR2: LGHNA, YSLEER. The CDR3 spans 15 residues. The V and J ends lost 3 bases and 8 bases, in that order; junction bases with no gene match: 9. CDR3: CASSQSLAGMDEQFF. The CDR3 coding sequence is TGCGCCAGCAGCCAGTCTTTAGCGGGAATGGATGAGCAGTTCTTC.

This clonotype was counted a few times. For the CDR3, the DNA is TGCAGCGTCCCCCCGACAGGACATATCTCCTACAATGAGCAGTTCTTC. Amino acid sequence: CSVPPTGHISYNEQFF. This chain joins TRBV29-1 and TRBJ2-1, with D perhaps TRBD1 (6 bases). Trimming stripped 6 bases from V and 0 bases from J, with 18 bases between. The CDR3 length is 16 residues. CDR1 is SQVTM and CDR2 is ANQGSEA in the germline V gene.

This clonotype has a handful of counts. The rearrangement links TRBV7-9 to TRBJ2-7; TRBD1 matches 10 bases. The CDR3 is 15 residues long. V was clipped by 10 bases and J by 1 base; unmatched bases: 10. Germline-derived CDR1 and CDR2 are SEHNR and FQNEAQ (reference sequence). The CDR3 bases are TGTGCCATCCTCCCAGAGGACAGGGGGTCCTACGAGCAGTACTTC. Amino acids: CAILPEDRGSYEQYF.

V is TRBV11-1 and J is TRBJ2-7, with D uncertain. CDR1 and CDR2 from the germline V gene are SGHAT and FQDESV (reference sequence). Trimming removed 6 bases from V and 2 bases from J, with 11 bases in between. The CDR3 consists of 13 residues. The chain's CDR3 is CASSRKTAYEQYF. The CDR3 coding sequence is TGTGCCAGCAGTCGAAAGACGGCCTACGAGCAGTACTTC.